The present entry profiles one T cell receptor beta chain with its context. This clone showed up just a few times. No antigen is known for it. Within one base of it there is no much larger clone, and no base qualities were kept. The data were obtained in a study of CD4 T cells in relation to SARS-CoV-2 and coronaviruses listed by TCRdb under 2021. With respect to the entire study: In the ViraFEST assay, PBMCs were cultured with antigen for under eleven days, after which TCR beta CDR3s were sequenced to identify clonal expansions specific to the antigen. An HIV-1 Nef peptide pool or a culture without peptide was used as the negative reference condition. Shared crossreactive spike epitopes were mapped to their HLA restriction using patient-derived lymphoblastoid cell lines. At the level of individual TCR clonotypes, the study measured memory CD4+ T cell crossreactivity between SARS-CoV-2 spike protein and common cold coronavirus spike proteins. The Adaptive Biotechnologies TCR-sequencing kit was used to sequence samples from a few pre-COVID donors and the naive versus memory experiments, whereas other data were Illumina-based. For other donors in the study, expansion assays were sequenced with a different, Illumina-based TCR-beta assay. What the work shows at the level of the full study, not this receptor alone: Because no donor provided both pre-pandemic and post-infection samples, tracing the source of pre-existing responses was limited. Small numbers of patients and of tested TCRs limited the study. Memory CD4+ clonotypes crossrecognizing SARS-CoV-2 and at least one common cold coronavirus spike were found in approximately 60% of donors. Crossreactive clones showed significantly weaker SARS-CoV-2-driven expansion than monoreactive clones, consistent with antigenic imprinting. Crossreactivity analysis was centred on spike protein, so crossreactivity against other viral proteins was not assessed.

The protocol used for the library was the immunoSEQ multiplex PCR assay. The paper's data handling went like this. Preprocessing removed nonproductive sequences and CDR3s not starting with C, not ending with F or W, or shorter than 7 amino acids. The MANAFEST web app identified antigen-specific clonotypes based on expansion compared with the reference and other culture wells. A clone was considered positive if significant expansion relative to the reference culture was observed in 2 of 3 replicate wells at an FDR below 0.05. For a clone to be considered positive, significant expansion relative to all other tandem wells and an odds ratio above 5 were also required. Pairwise Levenshtein distance, computed with the stringdist R package after three terminal residues were trimmed from each end, was used as the measure of CDR3 homology. The source is immuneACCESS, and TCRdb retained only in-frame sequences with V and J called. Part of the clones is not carried over; for the studies checked, unresolved V genes explain less than half of this, and the remainder is unexplained. V and J calls plus clone size are reproduced from that table; the DNA served to infer D and trimming. The sample contains some 25,000 clones, roughly four fifths of them found a single time. The top ten hold more than 9% of the sample.

CD4+ T cells from unexposed donors were collected before the COVID-19 pandemic (2011-2018). After 10 to 11 days of culture, CD4+ T cells were isolated with the EasySep CD4+ T cell isolation kit. As cell numbers permitted, CD4+ T cells from unexposed donors were tested for reactivity to SARS-CoV-2 S and N and to four common cold coronavirus spike pools. Approximately 1.8 million PBMCs per well were cultured in IMDM with approximately 4.5% human AB serum and 8.5 to 10 IU/ml IL-2. Half of the culture medium was replaced with fresh IL-2-containing medium on days 3 and 7. In general, triplicate replicate wells were used for every peptide culture condition. Leukapheresis product for the unexposed donors was purchased commercially. Ficoll-Paque PLUS gradient centrifugation was used to isolate PBMCs from leukapheresis product or whole blood. PBMCs were either cryopreserved at -140°C or used fresh in the expansion assay. The QIAamp Micro DNA Kit was used to extract genomic DNA from the CD4+ T cells.

From a lookup of the germline V gene, CDR1 and CDR2 are MGHDK and SYGVNS. The CDR3 has 14 amino acids, counting the end cysteine and phenylalanine. The entry retains the CDR3 DNA only, 42 bases that are in frame from base 1. V has 6 bases trimmed and J has 1 base trimmed; junction bases matching no gene number 2. This receptor was taken from a human donor in good health. The source material was CD4+ T cells from PBMCs, cultured in vitro. Here the chain combines TRBV25-1 and TRBJ1-1; TRBD1 aligns with 10 central bases. The CDR3 has the sequence CASSRTGGNTEAFF. The base sequence is TGTGCCAGCAGCAGGACAGGGGGGAACACTGAAGCTTTCTTT. Extended through the reference TRBV25-1 and TRBJ1-1 proteins, this CDR3 yields the full variable domain: EADIYQTPRYLVIGTGKKITLECSQTMGHDKMYWYQQDPGMELHLIHYSYGVNSTEKGDLSSESTVSRIRTEHFPLTLESARPSHTSQYLCASSRTGGNTEAFFGQGTRLTVV.